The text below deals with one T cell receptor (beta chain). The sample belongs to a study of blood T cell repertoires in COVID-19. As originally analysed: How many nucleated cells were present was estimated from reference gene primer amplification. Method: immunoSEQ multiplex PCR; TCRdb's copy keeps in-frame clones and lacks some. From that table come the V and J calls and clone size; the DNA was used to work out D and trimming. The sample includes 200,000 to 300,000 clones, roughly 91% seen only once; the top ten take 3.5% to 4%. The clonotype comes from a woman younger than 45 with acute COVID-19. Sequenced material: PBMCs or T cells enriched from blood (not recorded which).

CDR3: CASSVDDRQGKPAKNIQYF. In nucleotides, the CDR3 is TGTGCCAGCAGCGTAGACGATAGACAGGGAAAGCCTGCCAAAAACATTCAGTACTTC. This sequence joins TRBV9 and TRBJ2-4; 7 bases agree with TRBD1. With V trimmed by 0 bases and J by 1 base, 13 bases remained unmatched. This CDR3 has 19 amino acids. Germline lookup yields CDR1 SGDLS and CDR2 YYNGEE.